A selection of T cell receptor beta chains follows, all from one sample in a study of cytomegalovirus exposure and HLA in healthy donors. TCRdb keeps only in-frame clones here, not all; method: immunoSEQ multiplex PCR. The repertoire holds some 170,000 clones, more than 80% seen once, with approximately 5% in the top ten. The sample comprised PBMCs. The source is a woman between 18 and 30 years old in good health and CMV-seropositive. Each CDR3 is given with its conserved first and last residue. The order of the fields is D gene, J gene, V gene, clone size, CDR3 protein, CDR3 DNA. The D gene is left open where the match is weak. Clone size is stated in some rows and not others, as once, few, many or a class when expanded.

>TRBD1|TRBJ2-7|TRBV6-5|NA
CASSDRALDEQYF
TGTGCCAGCAGTGACAGGGCGTTGGACGAGCAGTACTTC
>TRBD1|TRBJ1-6|TRBV9|NA
CASSARQGSYNSPLHF
TGTGCCAGCAGCGCCAGACAGGGTAGCTATAATTCACCCCTCCACTTT
>NA|TRBJ2-5|TRBV10-1|NA
CASNGGQGQGETQYF
TGCGCCAGCAATGGGGGCCAGGGACAAGGAGAGACCCAGTACTTC
>NA|TRBJ1-1|TRBV19|NA
CASSIFGSGDTEAFF
TGTGCCAGTAGTATCTTTGGGTCCGGGGACACTGAAGCTTTCTTT
>TRBD1|TRBJ1-6|TRBV5-1|NA
CASSSPGQGGNSPLHF
TGCGCCAGCAGCTCCCCCGGACAGGGGGGAAATTCACCCCTCCACTTT
>NA|TRBJ1-2|TRBV30|NA
CAWTELDYGYTF
TGTGCCTGGACTGAACTCGACTATGGCTACACCTTC
>TRBD1|TRBJ1-2|TRBV2|NA
CASSSSGTGVPYGYTF
TGTGCCAGCAGTTCGTCCGGGACAGGGGTTCCCTATGGCTACACCTTC
>TRBD2|TRBJ2-3|TRBV28|NA
CASTTFGFAGDSDTQYF
TGTGCCAGCACCACTTTCGGGTTCGCGGGGGATTCGGATACGCAGTATTTT
>NA|TRBJ2-1|TRBV11-3|NA
CASSLGEGEQFF
TGTGCCAGCAGCTTAGGTGAGGGCGAGCAGTTCTTC
>NA|TRBJ2-7|TRBV5-8|NA
CASSPKRGTGVYEQYF
TGTGCCAGCAGCCCAAAACGGGGGACGGGGGTCTACGAGCAGTACTTC
>NA|TRBJ2-2|TRBV19|NA
CASSIGGLDTGELFF
TGTGCCAGTAGTATAGGGGGACTTGACACCGGGGAGCTGTTTTTT
>NA|TRBJ2-5|TRBV19|NA
CASSIDGQKTQYF
TGTGCCAGTAGTATAGATGGCCAGAAGACCCAGTACTTC
>TRBD2|TRBJ2-1|TRBV7-9|NA
CASSHRGASGSAGNEQFF
TGTGCCAGCAGCCATAGGGGGGCTAGCGGGTCGGCGGGCAATGAGCAGTTCTTC
>TRBD2|TRBJ2-3|TRBV19|NA
CASSSLGLAQDRQYF
TGTGCCAGTAGTTCCCTTGGACTAGCCCAAGATAGGCAGTATTTT
>TRBD1|TRBJ1-4|TRBV4-2|few
CASSQASTGGNEKLFF
TGTGCCAGCAGCCAAGCGTCGACAGGGGGAAATGAAAAACTGTTTTTT
>TRBD1|TRBJ2-1|TRBV27|once
CASSFLQGDLRDEQFF
TGTGCCAGCAGTTTCCTACAGGGGGATTTGAGGGATGAGCAGTTCTTC
>TRBD1|TRBJ2-7|TRBV29-1|NA
CSMIPGTGDNEQYF
TGCAGCATGATCCCCGGGACAGGGGATAACGAGCAGTACTTC
>NA|TRBJ1-5|TRBV7-9|NA
CASSLAFQQGKGNNQPQHF
TGTGCCAGCAGCTTAGCGTTCCAACAGGGTAAAGGGAACAATCAGCCCCAGCATTTT
>TRBD2|TRBJ2-3|TRBV4-3|NA
CASSQGASGGAADTQYF
TGCGCCAGCAGCCAAGGGGCTAGCGGGGGGGCAGCAGATACGCAGTATTTT
>NA|TRBJ2-3|TRBV28|NA
CASSLGEADTQYF
TGTGCCAGCAGTTTGGGAGAAGCAGATACGCAGTATTTT
>TRBD2|TRBJ2-3|TRBV13|few
CASSLAGLAGVSTDTQYF
TGTGCCAGCAGCTTAGCAGGACTAGCGGGGGTTAGCACAGATACGCAGTATTTT
>NA|TRBJ1-6|TRBV6-5|NA
CASSSERGPPLHF
TGTGCCAGCAGTTCGGAGCGGGGGCCACCCCTCCACTTT
>TRBD1|TRBJ2-2|TRBV19|NA
CASSSTGTANTGELFF
TGTGCCAGTAGTAGCACCGGGACAGCGAACACCGGGGAGCTGTTTTTT
>TRBD2|TRBJ2-5|TRBV27|NA
CASSLGLAGEETQYF
TGTGCCAGCAGCCTGGGACTAGCGGGGGAAGAGACCCAGTACTTC
>NA|TRBJ2-7|TRBV6-4|NA
CASNPYREGFVQYF
TGTGCCAGCAACCCGTACAGGGAGGGTTTCGTGCAGTACTTC
>NA|TRBJ1-2|TRBV9|NA
CASSARQVPFNYGYTF
TGTGCCAGCAGCGCTCGACAGGTCCCATTTAACTATGGCTACACCTTC
>NA|TRBJ1-1|TRBV7-9|NA
CASSLRAGNTEAFF
TGTGCCAGCAGCTTACGCGCAGGAAACACTGAAGCTTTCTTT
>TRBD1|TRBJ1-4|TRBV10-1|NA
CAGGSDRTGGVTNEKLFF
TGCGCCGGGGGGTCCGATCGGACAGGGGGGGTAACTAATGAAAAACTGTTTTTT
>NA|TRBJ1-2|TRBV11-2|NA
CASSLEARDGNYGYTF
TGTGCCAGCAGCTTAGAGGCGCGGGACGGGAACTATGGCTACACCTTC
>TRBD1|TRBJ2-7|TRBV19|NA
CASSRQGNYEQYF
TGTGCCAGTAGCAGACAGGGGAACTACGAGCAGTACTTC
>NA|TRBJ1-3|TRBV5-1|NA
CASSLGSGAGNTIYF
TGCGCCAGCAGCTTGGGTTCAGGGGCTGGAAACACCATATATTTT
>TRBD1|TRBJ2-6|TRBV4-3|NA
CASSLTGQGISGANVLTF
TGCGCCAGCAGCCTCACGGGACAGGGGATCTCTGGGGCCAACGTCCTGACTTTC
>NA|TRBJ2-1|TRBV7-2|NA
CASSFLAPYNEQFF
TGTGCCAGCAGCTTCTTAGCGCCCTACAATGAGCAGTTCTTC
>TRBD1|TRBJ1-5|TRBV19|NA
CASSTQGQVGVSNQPQHF
TGTGCCAGTAGTACCCAGGGACAGGTTGGGGTGAGCAATCAGCCCCAGCATTTT
>NA|TRBJ1-5|TRBV28|few
CASSQTGSNQPQHF
TGTGCCAGCAGCCAAACAGGTAGCAATCAGCCCCAGCATTTT
>NA|TRBJ2-3|TRBV19|NA
CASRPPGRGERDTQYF
TGTGCCAGTAGGCCCCCCGGGCGGGGAGAAAGAGATACGCAGTATTTT
>TRBD1|TRBJ1-2|TRBV18|NA
CASSPRMTPGGGGYTF
TGTGCCAGCTCACCAAGGATGACACCAGGGGGCGGTGGCTACACCTTC
>NA|TRBJ1-5|TRBV19|NA
CASSSQGYVDQPQHF
TGTGCCAGTAGTAGTCAGGGGTACGTGGATCAGCCCCAGCATTTT
>TRBD1|TRBJ2-3|TRBV27|NA
CASSNSPGTGETDTQYF
TGTGCCAGCAGTAACTCACCCGGGACAGGGGAAACAGATACGCAGTATTTT
>NA|TRBJ1-2|TRBV2|few
CASSEPGLGYGYTF
TGTGCCAGCAGTGAACCGGGTTTGGGCTATGGCTACACCTTC
>NA|TRBJ2-1|TRBV5-6|few
CASSFDPGTPISYNEQFF
TGTGCCAGCAGCTTTGACCCCGGGACACCCATCTCCTACAATGAGCAGTTCTTC
>NA|TRBJ2-6|TRBV11-2|NA
CASSPRQANSGANVLTF
TGTGCCAGCAGCCCACGACAGGCCAACTCTGGGGCCAACGTCCTGACTTTC
>NA|TRBJ1-3|TRBV27|NA
CASSLTGDGNTIYF
TGTGCCAGCAGTTTGACAGGCGATGGAAACACCATATATTTT